The 4 T cell receptor beta chains listed next were all sequenced from one sample in a study of STAT5B mutations in CD4+ large granular lymphocyte leukemia. Sequenced by immunoSEQ multiplex PCR; TCRdb stores in-frame clones only, minus some. The table records fewer than 45,000 clones, roughly 81% of them present only once. Sample: CD4+ T cells from blood buffy coats. Every receptor here comes from a human donor in good health.

The chain has TRBV5-1 and TRBJ2-2, with 8 bases fitting TRBD1. This CDR3 has 18 amino acids. Germline V gene sequence: CDR1 SGHRS, CDR2 YFSETQ. V shed 2 bases, J shed 0 bases, and the junction held 9 bases outside the gene matches. CDR3 in amino acids: CASSFRQGLFANTGELFF. DNA of the CDR3: TGCGCCAGCAGCTTTCGACAGGGGCTCTTCGCGAACACCGGGGAGCTGTTTTTT.

This clone was seen only once. V usage is TRBV5-4 and J usage is TRBJ2-5, with 9 bases identical to TRBD2. Germline V lookup: CDR1 SGHNT, CDR2 YYREEE (reference sequence). Trimming at V came to 4 bases and at J to 4 bases, leaving 11 bases not matched to a gene. CDR3 size: 16 residues. As DNA, the CDR3 is TGTGCCAGCAGCGTAGCGGGAGACGGGGTCCGAGAGACCCAGTACTTC. Translation: CASSVAGDGVRETQYF.

The chain uses TRBV28 and TRBJ1-3; D is unresolved. The CDR3 covers 13 residues. Germline V gene lookup returns CDR1 MDHEN and CDR2 SYDVKM. V lost 8 bases, J lost 0 bases, and 8 bases lay in between. This chain's CDR3 is CASWTYSGNTIYF. The CDR3, as DNA: TGTGCCAGCTGGACTTACTCTGGAAACACCATATATTTT.

This clone was observed once. The rearrangement uses TRBV9 and TRBJ1-4; no reliable D call. The CDR3 is 17 amino acids. Germline V gene lookup returns CDR1 SGDLS and CDR2 YYNGEE. Trimming stripped 0 bases from V and 0 bases from J, with 12 bases between. The CDR3 DNA reads TGTGCCAGCAGCGTAGCGGACCGAAGATCAACTAATGAAAAACTGTTTTTT. It encodes CASSVADRRSTNEKLFF.